These 25 T cell receptor beta chains came from one sample sequenced in a study of blood T cell repertoires in COVID-19. Sequenced by immunoSEQ multiplex PCR; TCRdb stores in-frame clones only, minus some. The table records 130,000 to 150,000 clones, around three quarters of them present only once. The sample consisted of peripheral blood. These receptors all stem from a man aged 55 to 70 with acute or convalescent COVID-19.

The chain combines TRBV5-1 with TRBJ2-1; maybe TRBD1 (5 bases). Germline V CDR1 and CDR2: SGHRS, YFSETQ. The V end was cut by 1 base, the J end by 4 bases, with 6 bases between. CDR3 length: 13 amino acids. The CDR3, as DNA: TGCGCCAGCAGCTTGCCAGGGTACAATGAGCAGTTCTTC. Protein sequence: CASSLPGYNEQFF.

The sample holds a few counts of this clone. The chain carries TRBV30 and TRBJ2-7; the match to TRBD1 covers 8 bases. There are 14 residues in the CDR3. Germline loops: CDR1 GTSNPN, CDR2 SVGIG (reference sequence). The V and J ends lost 0 bases and 4 bases, in that order; junction bases with no gene match: 5. The CDR3, as DNA: TGTGCCTGGAGTGTAGCAGGGGGCGGTTACGAGCAGTACTTC. Protein product: CAWSVAGGGYEQYF.

The count of this clone is one. Other DNA variants within this sample encode the same CDR3. The rearrangement joins TRBV5-4 to TRBJ1-1; D is undetermined. V lost 0 bases, J lost 5 bases, and 8 bases lay in between. The CDR3 is made up of 13 amino acids. CDR1 SGHNT and CDR2 YYREEE come from the germline V gene (reference sequence). The CDR3 protein is CASSLDSLTEAFF. The CDR3 DNA follows: TGTGCCAGCAGCTTGGACAGTTTAACTGAAGCTTTCTTT.

The gene calls are TRBV28 and TRBJ2-1; a possible D gene is TRBD2 (6 bases). Germline loops: CDR1 MDHEN, CDR2 SYDVKM. This CDR3 spans 12 amino acids. The V end lost 8 bases, the J end lost 3 bases, and 8 bases lay between the germline ends. DNA of the CDR3: TGTGCCAGCGGGACTCTCTACAATGAGCAGTTCTTC. This sequence encodes CASGTLYNEQFF.

The V gene is TRBV6-5, the J gene TRBJ1-2; 8 bases line up with TRBD1. Germline V gene lookup returns CDR1 MNHEY and CDR2 SVGAGI. This CDR3 contains 16 residues. With 0 bases clipped from V and 4 bases from J, the junction kept 7 bases outside the gene matches. CDR3 sequence: CASSYSGTGEVYGYTF. DNA of the CDR3: TGTGCCAGCAGTTACTCCGGGACAGGAGAAGTCTATGGCTACACCTTC.

The chain carries TRBV5-5 and TRBJ2-5, with a tentative D call TRBD1 (6 bases). Deletions cut 0 bases from V and 5 bases from J, with 8 bases between. The CDR3 loop spans 13 amino acids. Germline values: CDR1 SGHKS, CDR2 YYEKEE (reference sequence). CDR3 nucleotide sequence: TGTGCCAGCAGCTTGGAGGGGGTGGAGACCCAGTACTTC. It yields the protein CASSLEGVETQYF.

V and J are TRBV20-1 and TRBJ2-4, with D hard to call. The CDR3 spans 13 residues. Germline V lookup: CDR1 DFQATT, CDR2 SNEGSKA (reference sequence). Trimming took off 3 bases at V and 4 bases at J, with 10 bases between the two ends. The CDR3 nucleotides are TGCAGTGCTAGTTCGGGTGGGAAAAACATTCAGTACTTC. This sequence encodes CSASSGGKNIQYF.

The CDR3 spells CATSITGDTNYGYTF. The CDR3 DNA follows: TGTGCCACCAGCATTACAGGAGATACTAACTATGGCTACACCTTC. This chain joins TRBV15 and TRBJ1-2, with D maybe TRBD1 (5 bases). The CDR3 totals 15 residues. Between the trimmed V and J ends, which lost 4 bases and 0 bases, there was a span of 12 bases. Germline V CDR1 and CDR2: LNHNV, YYDKDF (reference sequence).

The chain has TRBV7-2 and TRBJ2-7, with 8 bases identical to TRBD1. This CDR3 spans 14 amino acids. In germline, CDR1 is SGHTA, CDR2 FQGNSA. The trim removed 5 bases at V and 3 bases at J, leaving 6 bases unmatched. This chain's CDR3 is CASSQVTGVYEQYF. The CDR3 nucleotides are TGTGCCAGCAGCCAAGTGACAGGGGTCTACGAGCAGTACTTC.

This sequence joins TRBV6-5 and TRBJ2-7; D is perhaps TRBD1 (6 bases). This CDR3 has 11 amino acids. Germline V lookup: CDR1 MNHEY, CDR2 SVGAGI. Trimming took off 7 bases at V and 8 bases at J, with 12 bases between the two ends. DNA for the CDR3: TGTGCCAGCAACCAGGGGCCCAAGCAGTACTTC. Its protein product is CASNQGPKQYF.

This CDR3 reads CSASNYRGLRNTEAFF. CDR3 in DNA: TGCAGTGCTAGTAACTACAGGGGGCTCAGGAACACTGAAGCTTTCTTT. The genes are TRBV20-1 and TRBJ1-1; 9 bases fit TRBD1. This CDR3 has 16 amino acids. V gave up 3 bases and J gave up 1 base; unmatched junction bases: 9. Germline CDR1 reads DFQATT; CDR2 reads SNEGSKA (reference sequence).

The chain carries TRBV19 and TRBJ2-3, with 9 bases fitting TRBD2. The CDR3 length is 16 residues. In germline, CDR1 is LNHDA, CDR2 SQIVND (reference sequence). The V segment lost 7 bases and the J segment 4 bases; nucleotides outside the gene matches: 12. In DNA form, the CDR3 reads TGTGCCAGTACGCCCCGACAGGGCGGGAGGGCAGATACGCAGTATTTT. Translated: CASTPRQGGRADTQYF.

This chain connects TRBV5-4 to TRBJ2-2, with 13 bases aligning to TRBD2. The ends lost 4 bases at V and 0 bases at J; junction bases unmatched: 6. CDR1 and CDR2 (germline): SGHNT, YYREEE (reference sequence). There are 18 residues in the CDR3. CDR3 loop: CASSPRTSGGPNTGELFF. The CDR3 DNA is TGTGCCAGCAGCCCCCGGACTAGCGGGGGACCGAACACCGGGGAGCTGTTTTTT.

V usage is TRBV24-1 and J usage is TRBJ2-3, with 7 bases fitting TRBD1. Germline CDR1 reads KGHDR; CDR2 reads SFDVKD. The CDR3 consists of 15 residues. V was clipped by 2 bases and J by 4 bases; unmatched bases: 5. The CDR3 bases are TGTGCCACCAGTGATTACAGGGGCCCCGCAGATACGCAGTATTTT. Protein: CATSDYRGPADTQYF.

This chain uses TRBV7-2 with TRBJ1-5, with 9 positions matching TRBD1. The V segment lost 4 bases and the J segment 3 bases; nucleotides outside the gene matches: 4. Per germline, CDR1 SGHTA and CDR2 FQGNSA. This CDR3 is built from 15 residues. The CDR3 DNA is TGTGCCAGCAGCTCCGGGACAGGGAACAATCAGCCCCAGCATTTT. It codes for CASSSGTGNNQPQHF.

This clone was seen once. The genes are TRBV19 and TRBJ2-7, with TRBD1 as a possible D gene (5 bases). Germline CDR1 is LNHDA and CDR2 is SQIVND (reference sequence). Trimming cost V 6 bases and J 6 bases, with 21 bases left between them. This CDR3 spans 15 amino acids. The CDR3 DNA is TGTGCCAGTAGACAGGTTCTAGGGGAAGGGCTCGAGCAGTACTTC. Protein sequence: CASRQVLGEGLEQYF.

The rearrangement links TRBV27 to TRBJ2-3; D unclear. The germline V gene has CDR1 MNHEY and CDR2 SMNVEV (reference sequence). Trimming took off 5 bases at V and 2 bases at J, with 8 bases between the two ends. The CDR3 has 13 amino acids. In DNA form, the CDR3 reads TGTGCCAGCAGTGTCGTCTACACAGATACGCAGTATTTT. Its translation is CASSVVYTDTQYF.

Only a few counts were recorded for this clone. The chain couples TRBV5-1 to TRBJ1-1; D unresolved. This CDR3 spans 14 amino acids. Trimming removed 0 bases at V and 1 base at J, with 7 bases between. Germline CDR1 is SGHRS and CDR2 is YFSETQ. CDR3 nucleotide sequence: TGCGCCAGCAGCTTGGTGCGGCCGAACACTGAAGCTTTCTTT. It translates to CASSLVRPNTEAFF.

The chain carries TRBV19 and TRBJ1-5; no firm D call. Germline V gives CDR1 LNHDA, CDR2 SQIVND (reference sequence). V dropped 1 base and J dropped 1 base, with 17 bases sitting between them. The CDR3 is made up of 18 amino acids. As DNA, the CDR3 is TGTGCCAGTAGTATAGTGGCGGGGTCACTAGCAAGCAATCAGCCCCAGCATTTT. This sequence encodes CASSIVAGSLASNQPQHF.

This chain joins TRBV30 and TRBJ1-1, with D unclear. The CDR3 runs to 12 residues. Germline CDR1 GTSNPN, CDR2 SVGIG (reference sequence). Trimming stripped 2 bases from V and 1 base from J, with 5 bases between. CDR3 in amino acids: CAWSPSNTEAFF. The CDR3 nucleotides read TGTGCCTGGAGTCCTTCGAACACTGAAGCTTTCTTT.

The rearrangement joins TRBV19 to TRBJ2-1; 10 bases align to TRBD2. The CDR3 is made up of 14 amino acids. The junction had 4 bases not matched to a gene; V was cut back by 7 bases and J by 4 bases. The germline V gene has CDR1 LNHDA and CDR2 SQIVND (reference sequence). CDR3 DNA: TGTGCCAGTAAACTAGCGGGAACTTACAATGAGCAGTTCTTC. Its protein product is CASKLAGTYNEQFF. Filled out from reference TRBV19 and TRBJ2-1, the complete variable domain reads DGGITQSPKYLFRKEGQNVTLSCEQNLNHDAMYWYRQDPGQGLRLIYYSQIVNDFQKGDIAEGYSVSREKKESFPLTVTSAQKNPTAFYLCASKLAGTYNEQFFGPGTRLTVL.

This clone was seen once. The chain links TRBV4-3 to TRBJ2-6, with D tentatively TRBD1 (5 bases). CDR1 and CDR2 (germline): LGHNA, YSLEER. The CDR3 is 18 amino acids. V lost 0 bases and J 0 bases, leaving 12 bases between the germline ends. The CDR3: CASSQDPGYSSGANVLTF. Written as DNA, the CDR3 is TGCGCCAGCAGCCAAGACCCAGGGTACAGCTCTGGGGCCAACGTCCTGACTTTC.

The chain recombines TRBV6-2 or TRBV6-3 with TRBJ2-1, with TRBD2 matching over 14 bases. This CDR3 is 16 amino acids long. V was pared by 4 bases and J by 9 bases, with 8 bases of the junction left unmatched. From germline, CDR1 is MNHEY and CDR2 SVGEGT. For the CDR3, the DNA is TGTGCCAGCAGTTTCGCGGGGACTAGCGGGAGTTCTGAGCAGTTCTTC. The encoded protein is CASSFAGTSGSSEQFF.

The chain combines TRBV30 with TRBJ1-2; no clear D gene. Germline assignment: CDR1 GTSNPN and CDR2 SVGIG (reference sequence). This CDR3 comprises 13 residues. Trimming cost V 0 bases and J 5 bases, with 10 bases left between them. DNA of the CDR3: TGTGCCTGGAGTGTCTCCAGGTCATATGGCTACACCTTC. This encodes CAWSVSRSYGYTF.

With regard to this clone: Other DNA sequences in this specimen translate into the identical CDR3. The CDR3 nucleotides are TGTGCCAGCAGTAGGGACAGGGCCTACGAGCAGTACTTC. Translation gives CASSRDRAYEQYF. The genes are TRBV6-2 or TRBV6-3 and TRBJ2-7, with 9 bases identical to TRBD1. J was trimmed by 2 bases and V by 5 bases; bases with no gene match: 1. CDR1 is MNHEY and CDR2 is SVGEGT in the germline V gene. The CDR3 runs to 13 residues.